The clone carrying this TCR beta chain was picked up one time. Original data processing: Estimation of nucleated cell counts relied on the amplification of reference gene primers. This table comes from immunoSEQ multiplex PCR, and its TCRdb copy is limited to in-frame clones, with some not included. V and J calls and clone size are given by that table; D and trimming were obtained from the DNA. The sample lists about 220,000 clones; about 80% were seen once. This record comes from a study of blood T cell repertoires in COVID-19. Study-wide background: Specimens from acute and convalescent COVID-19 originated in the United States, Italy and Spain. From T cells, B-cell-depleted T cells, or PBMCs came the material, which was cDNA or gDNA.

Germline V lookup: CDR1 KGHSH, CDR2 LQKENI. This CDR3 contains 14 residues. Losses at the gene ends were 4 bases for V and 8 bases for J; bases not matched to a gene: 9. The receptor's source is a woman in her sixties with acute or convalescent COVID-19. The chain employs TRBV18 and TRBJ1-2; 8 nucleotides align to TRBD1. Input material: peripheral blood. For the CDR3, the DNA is TGTGCCAGCTCACTAAAGGACAGGGCAGGCGGCTACACCTTC. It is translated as CASSLKDRAGGYTF.